This TCR beta chain is drawn from a study of Graves' ophthalmopathy and Graves' hyperthyroidism. General observations from the study: Blood was where most expanded thyroid clonotypes above 0.001 frequency also turned up.

Researchers took RNA transcripts and amplified TCR beta CDR3 regions from them. RT-PCR in the first round used HTBI primers; a second-round multiplex PCR followed. TCRdb re-called the multiplex PCR reads with MiXCR, one entry per CDR3 protein. Of approximately 330,000 distinct CDR3 sequences in the sample, about a sixth are singletons; the top ten hold about 12%. In its sample, this clonotype was seen many times. Its antigen is not identified. Clinicians made diagnoses from clinical symptoms, serum thyroxine, TRAb, thyroid ultrasound and orbital computed tomography. The CDR3 has 16 amino acids. V was trimmed by 3 bases and J by 0 bases, leaving 12 bases between them.

The sequence was collected from an adult man with Graves' ophthalmopathy. V usage is TRBV12-3 or TRBV12-4 and J usage is TRBJ2-4; D might be TRBD1 (5 bases). Material: peripheral blood. Here the CDR3 DNA reads TGTGCCAGCAGTTTGGGGCAGGGCCTAGCCAAAAACATTCAGTACTTC. Its protein product is CASSLGQGLAKNIQYF.